The rows below give T cell receptor beta chains drawn from one sample of a study of T cell repertoires in cytomegalovirus infection. TCRdb re-analysed the reads in MiXCR, keeping a single row per CDR3 protein. This table holds hundreds of thousands of distinct CDR3 sequences, roughly a third found once. For these TCRs, the target antigens are not known. Sequencing was performed on cultured PBMCs, taken from culture after CMV antigen stimulation. The source of these receptors is a human donor in good health (CMV status not recorded). Some clones in this sample may be carry-over from other donors' samples. Each CDR3 is given with its conserved first and last residue. D genes are given only for firm matches. Clone size appears in some rows only: once, few, many, or a class for an expanded clone.

V,J,D,size,DNA,CDR3
TRBV29-1,TRBJ2-3,NA,NA,TGCAGCGTAGGGCAGGGTAGCCGAACAGATACGCAGTATTTT,CSVGQGSRTDTQYF
TRBV9,TRBJ2-7,TRBD2,NA,TGTGCCAGCAGCGTAAATCCTAGCGGGAGACCCCACGAGCAGTACTTC,CASSVNPSGRPHEQYF
TRBV7-9,TRBJ2-6,NA,few,TGTGCCAGCAGCTTGGACCTCATACTCTCTGGGGCCAACGTCCTGACTTTC,CASSLDLILSGANVLTF
TRBV7-8,TRBJ2-4,NA,NA,TGTGCCAGCAGCCCCACAGGAGGCGAAAACATTCAGTACTTC,CASSPTGGENIQYF
TRBV15,TRBJ1-1,NA,NA,TGTGCCACCAGCAGAGATAACGCGGGCACTGAAGCTTTCTTT,CATSRDNAGTEAFF
TRBV7-1,TRBJ2-7,NA,NA,TGTGCCAGCAGCTCCTCCCGGTTCGGGTCTGAAGAGCAGTACTTC,CASSSSRFGSEEQYF
TRBV19,TRBJ2-1,NA,NA,TGTGCCAGTAGTATCGGCACGAGCTCCTACAATGAGCAGTTCTTC,CASSIGTSSYNEQFF
TRBV29-1,TRBJ1-1,NA,few,TGCAGCGTTGATGTAGTCCTAAGGAACACTGAAGCTTTCTTT,CSVDVVLRNTEAFF
TRBV6-1,TRBJ2-5,NA,few,TGTGCCAGCAGTGAGTTGTCGAAGACCCAGTACTTC,CASSELSKTQYF
TRBV7-2,TRBJ2-5,NA,NA,TGTGCCAGCAGCTTAAGCCGGAGCGGTTCAGGGCACGGGACCCAGTACTTC,CASSLSRSGSGHGTQYF
TRBV7-9,TRBJ2-2,TRBD2,NA,TGTGCCAGCAGCTTCCCCAAGCGGGGAGTCACCGGGGAGCTGTTTTTT,CASSFPKRGVTGELFF
TRBV4-1,TRBJ2-1,NA,once,TGCGCCAGCAGCCAAGATTCCGGCCAACCCTACAATGAGCAGTTCTTC,CASSQDSGQPYNEQFF
TRBV15,TRBJ1-5,NA,NA,TGTGCCACCAGCAGAGAGGGCCAGCGGAATCAGCCCCAGCATTTT,CATSREGQRNQPQHF
TRBV2,TRBJ2-7,TRBD2,NA,TGTGCCAGCAGGAGGGGACTAGCGGGTACCTACGAGCAGTACTTC,CASRRGLAGTYEQYF
TRBV11-2,TRBJ2-2,NA,NA,TGTGCCAGCAGCTTATCCCACAGGCCGAACACCGGGGAGCTGTTTTTT,CASSLSHRPNTGELFF
TRBV7-7,TRBJ2-5,NA,many,TGTGCCAGCAGCTCTGACCTCCCCGGCGGAGAGACCCAGTACTTC,CASSSDLPGGETQYF
TRBV27,TRBJ2-1,NA,few,TGTGCCAGCAGGGTACGGGATGAGCAGTTCTTC,CASRVRDEQFF
TRBV7-9,TRBJ2-3,TRBD2,few,TGTGCCAGCAGCTTATGGACTAGCGCGGTAGATACGCAGTATTTT,CASSLWTSAVDTQYF
TRBV9,TRBJ1-2,NA,many,TGTGCCAGCAGGGACCGTGGAGAAACTTTCTATGGCTACACCTTC,CASRDRGETFYGYTF
TRBV14,TRBJ1-1,NA,few,TGTGCCAGCAGCCAGGACGGAGTGAACACTGAAGCTTTCTTT,CASSQDGVNTEAFF
TRBV11-3,TRBJ2-1,NA,NA,TGTGCCAGCAGCCCTCCTATACCCTACAATGAGCAGTTCTTC,CASSPPIPYNEQFF
TRBV12-3/TRBV12-4,TRBJ2-1,TRBD1,NA,TGTGCCAGCACCGGGACAGGGGTCACCAATGAGCAGTTCTTC,CASTGTGVTNEQFF
TRBV14,TRBJ2-5,NA,NA,TGTGCCAGCAGCCACCACAGCCCGGGACAAAACTTAAGGCAAGAGACCCAGTACTTC,CASSHHSPGQNLRQETQYF
TRBV19,TRBJ1-2,NA,NA,TGTGCCAGTAAAGATGTGTACAGCGGTGGATATGGCTACACCTTC,CASKDVYSGGYGYTF
TRBV7-8,TRBJ1-5,NA,NA,TGTGCCAGCAGCTTATCTCGCCCAGGGATGAGCAATCAGCCCCACCATTTT,CASSLSRPGMSNQPHHF
TRBV24-1,TRBJ2-2,TRBD2,NA,TGTGCCACCAGTGATTTTCCTAGCGGGAACACCGGGGAGCTGTTTTTT,CATSDFPSGNTGELFF
TRBV27,TRBJ1-3,NA,few,TGTGCCAGCAGTTTATCGGTACAGGGAGGAAACACCATATATTTT,CASSLSVQGGNTIYF
TRBV7-2,TRBJ2-1,NA,NA,TGTGCCAGGAGCTTAACCGGGACGGACCCCTACAATGAGCAGTTCTTC,CARSLTGTDPYNEQFF
TRBV5-4,TRBJ2-2,NA,NA,TGTGCCAGCAGCCAGGGACTTCGCACCGGGGAGCTGTTTTTT,CASSQGLRTGELFF
TRBV4-3,TRBJ1-4,NA,NA,TGCGCCAGCAGCCGCTACAGGGACGAAAAACTGTTTTTT,CASSRYRDEKLFF
TRBV11-1,TRBJ2-1,NA,NA,TGTGCCAGCAGCTTCCCACGGCGGGCCGACAATGAGCAGTTCTTC,CASSFPRRADNEQFF
TRBV7-8,TRBJ1-5,NA,many,TGTGCCAGCAGCACAAACAGTAATCAGCCCCAGCATTTT,CASSTNSNQPQHF
TRBV13,TRBJ2-3,NA,NA,TGTGCCAGCAGCTTACGAGGGGGAGCCAGAGATACGCAGTATTTT,CASSLRGGARDTQYF
TRBV28,TRBJ2-7,TRBD2,NA,TGTGCCAGCAGTTCGGGACTAGGGGCATACGAGCAGTACTTC,CASSSGLGAYEQYF